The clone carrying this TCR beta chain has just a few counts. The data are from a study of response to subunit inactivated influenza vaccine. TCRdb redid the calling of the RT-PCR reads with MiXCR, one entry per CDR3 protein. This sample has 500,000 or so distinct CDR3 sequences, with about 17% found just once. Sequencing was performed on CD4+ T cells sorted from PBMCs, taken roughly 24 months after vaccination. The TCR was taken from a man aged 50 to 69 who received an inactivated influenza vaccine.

The CDR3 loop is CAISDSPRDRAYEQYF. CDR3 nucleotides: TGTGCCATCAGTGATTCACCGAGGGACAGGGCCTACGAGCAGTACTTC. The chain employs TRBV10-3 and TRBJ2-7; 9 bases are shared with TRBD1. CDR3 length: 16 residues. Germline CDR1 ENHRY, CDR2 SYGVKD. J lost 2 bases, V lost 3 bases, and 8 bases had no gene match.